This T cell receptor beta chain was obtained from a study of OX40 agonist ivuxolimab in advanced cancers. Study-wide results and caveats: Expanded peripheral T cells had an undetermined antigen specificity.

Remarks on this clone: Its antigen is currently unknown.

TCRdb keeps only in-frame clones here, not all; method: immunoSEQ multiplex PCR. The sample records 40,000 to 45,000 clones, 85% to 95% being singletons. Trimming pared 3 bases from V and 6 bases from J, leaving 6 bases between. CDR3 length: 10 residues. Per germline, CDR1 DFQATT and CDR2 SNEGSKA (reference sequence). This sequence was found in an adult with an advanced solid tumor such as melanoma, head and neck, liver or kidney cancer. The V and J genes are TRBV20-1 and TRBJ2-7; D remains unclear. Sample: CD4+ or CD8+ T cells sorted from blood, taken in a trial of the OX40 agonist ivuxolimab. The CDR3 region has the DNA TGCAGTGCTAGGGGTATCGAGCAGTACTTC. Translation: CSARGIEQYF.